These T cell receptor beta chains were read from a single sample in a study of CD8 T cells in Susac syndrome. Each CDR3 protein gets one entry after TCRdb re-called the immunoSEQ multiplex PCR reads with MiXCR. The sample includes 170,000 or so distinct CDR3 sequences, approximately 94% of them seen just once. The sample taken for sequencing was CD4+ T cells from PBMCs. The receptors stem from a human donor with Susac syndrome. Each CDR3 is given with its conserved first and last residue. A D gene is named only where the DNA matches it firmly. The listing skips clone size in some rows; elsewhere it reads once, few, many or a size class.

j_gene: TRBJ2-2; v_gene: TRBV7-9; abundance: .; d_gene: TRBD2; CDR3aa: CASSPSGGTGELFF; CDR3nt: TGTGCCAGCAGCCCGAGCGGGGGAACCGGGGAGCTGTTTTTT
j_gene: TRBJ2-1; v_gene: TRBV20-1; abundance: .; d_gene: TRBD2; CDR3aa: CSASTSSGGLKFF; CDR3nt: TGCAGTGCTAGCACCTCTAGCGGGGGGCTCAAGTTCTTC
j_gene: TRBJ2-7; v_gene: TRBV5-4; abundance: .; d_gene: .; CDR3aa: CASSFAFQASLSYEQYF; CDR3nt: TGTGCCAGCAGCTTTGCTTTTCAGGCTAGCTTATCCTACGAGCAGTACTTC
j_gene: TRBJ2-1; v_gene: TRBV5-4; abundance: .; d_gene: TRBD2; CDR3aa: CASSWGASGGNEQFF; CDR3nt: TGTGCCAGCAGCTGGGGGGCTAGCGGGGGGAATGAGCAGTTCTTC
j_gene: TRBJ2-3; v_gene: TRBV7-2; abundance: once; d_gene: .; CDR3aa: CASSLGVTGLRTDTQYF; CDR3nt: TGTGCCAGCAGCTTAGGGGTAACGGGTCTTCGCACAGATACGCAGTATTTT
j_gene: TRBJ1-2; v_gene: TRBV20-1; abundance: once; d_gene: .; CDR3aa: CSAQDSRNYGYTF; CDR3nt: TGCAGTGCGCAGGACAGCCGAAACTATGGCTACACCTTC
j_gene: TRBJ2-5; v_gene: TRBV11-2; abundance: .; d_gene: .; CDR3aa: CASSSDRETQYF; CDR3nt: TGTGCCAGCAGCTCCGATCGGGAGACCCAGTACTTC
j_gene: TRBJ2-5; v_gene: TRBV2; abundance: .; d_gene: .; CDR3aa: CASTRGATETQYF; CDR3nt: TGTGCCAGCACCCGGGGGGCGACGGAGACCCAGTACTTC
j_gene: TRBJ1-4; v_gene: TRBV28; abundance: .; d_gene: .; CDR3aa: CASSLATATNEKLFF; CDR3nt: TGTGCCAGCAGTTTGGCGACCGCAACTAATGAAAAACTGTTTTTT
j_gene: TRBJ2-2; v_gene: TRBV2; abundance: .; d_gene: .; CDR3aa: CASSRLITGELFF; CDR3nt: TGTGCCAGCTCCAGACTGATCACCGGGGAGCTGTTTTTT
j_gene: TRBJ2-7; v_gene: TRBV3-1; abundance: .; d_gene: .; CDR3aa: CASSQGALGQPTSSRYEQYF; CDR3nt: TGTGCCAGCAGCCAAGGGGCTCTCGGACAGCCTACATCGAGCCGCTACGAGCAGTACTTC
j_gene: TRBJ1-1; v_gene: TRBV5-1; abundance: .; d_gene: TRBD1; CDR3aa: CASSLQGGGNTEAFF; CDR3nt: TGCGCCAGCAGCTTACAGGGGGGCGGGAACACTGAAGCTTTCTTT
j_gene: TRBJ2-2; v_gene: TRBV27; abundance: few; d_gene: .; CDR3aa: CASSRTVTGELFF; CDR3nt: TGTGCCAGCAGTAGGACAGTTACCGGGGAGCTGTTTTTT
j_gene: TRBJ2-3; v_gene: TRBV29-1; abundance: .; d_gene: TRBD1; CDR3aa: CSVAGTGPTDTQYF; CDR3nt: TGCAGCGTTGCCGGGACAGGACCCACAGATACGCAGTATTTT
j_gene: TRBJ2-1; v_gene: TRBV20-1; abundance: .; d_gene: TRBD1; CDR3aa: CSARGPGQAPRNEQFF; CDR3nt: TGCAGTGCTAGAGGCCCAGGACAGGCGCCAAGGAATGAGCAGTTCTTC
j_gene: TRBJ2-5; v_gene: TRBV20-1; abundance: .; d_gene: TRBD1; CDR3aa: CSAREADRGRETQYF; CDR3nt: TGCAGTGCTAGAGAAGCGGACAGGGGGCGAGAGACCCAGTACTTC
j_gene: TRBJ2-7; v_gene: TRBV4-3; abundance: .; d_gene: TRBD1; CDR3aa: CASSRQDRADSYEQYF; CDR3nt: TGCGCCAGCAGCCGACAAGACAGGGCGGACTCCTACGAGCAGTACTTC
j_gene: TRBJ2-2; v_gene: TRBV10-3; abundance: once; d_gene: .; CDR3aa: CAISSKQGSGELFF; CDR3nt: TGTGCCATCAGTTCCAAACAGGGATCCGGGGAGCTGTTTTTT
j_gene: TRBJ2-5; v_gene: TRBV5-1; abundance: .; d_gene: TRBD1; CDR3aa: CASTHRDRVKETQYF; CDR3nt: TGCGCCAGCACCCACCGGGACAGAGTCAAAGAGACCCAGTACTTC
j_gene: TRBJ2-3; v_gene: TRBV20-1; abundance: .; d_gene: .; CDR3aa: CSARREGATDTQYF; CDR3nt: TGCAGTGCTCGTCGGGAAGGGGCCACAGATACGCAGTATTTT